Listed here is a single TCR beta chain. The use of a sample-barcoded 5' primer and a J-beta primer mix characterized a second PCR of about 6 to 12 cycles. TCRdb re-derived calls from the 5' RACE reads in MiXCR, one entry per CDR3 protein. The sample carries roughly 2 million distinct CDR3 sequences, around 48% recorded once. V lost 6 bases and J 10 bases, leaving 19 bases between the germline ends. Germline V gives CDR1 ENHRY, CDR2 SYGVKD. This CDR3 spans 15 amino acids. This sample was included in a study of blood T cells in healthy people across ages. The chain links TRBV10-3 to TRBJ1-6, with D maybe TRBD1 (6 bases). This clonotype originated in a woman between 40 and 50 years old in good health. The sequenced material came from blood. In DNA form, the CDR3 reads TGTGCCATCAGCGATGCCAAGGGGGTTGGCTCACCCCTCCACTTT. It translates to CAISDAKGVGSPLHF.